This T cell receptor (beta chain) was sequenced for a study of molecular identifiers for immune sequencing clone quantification. On this clonotype: Relative to the germline gene, one junction end is altered; a read error may explain this.

MiXCR, run by TCRdb on the PCR reads, gives a single entry per CDR3 protein. The data contain about 320,000 distinct CDR3 sequences, about 21% of them singletons. The length of the CDR3 is 19 residues. Libraries of naive CD8 cells were prepared from about 19,000 to 1,100,000 sorted cells using 10%, 30% or 50% RNA. Naive CD8 T cells, phenotype CD8+CD4-CCR7+CD45RA+, were sorted. Sample: naive CD8+ T cells from blood, with Jurkat cell RNA spiked in. Indicated subset: FACS-sorted CD8+CD4-CCR7+CD45RA+ naive T cells. V is TRBV5-3 and J is TRBJ2-3; the match to TRBD2 covers 15 bases. TRBV5-3 carries the ORF label, with uncertain function. The receptor was isolated from a human donor in good health. Some libraries in this study had Jurkat cell RNA spiked in. CDR3 amino acids: CASSLKGLAGGLSTDTQYF. The CDR3 DNA follows: TGTGCCAGCAGCTTGAAAGGACTAGCGGGAGGGTTAAGCACAGATACGCAGTATTTT.